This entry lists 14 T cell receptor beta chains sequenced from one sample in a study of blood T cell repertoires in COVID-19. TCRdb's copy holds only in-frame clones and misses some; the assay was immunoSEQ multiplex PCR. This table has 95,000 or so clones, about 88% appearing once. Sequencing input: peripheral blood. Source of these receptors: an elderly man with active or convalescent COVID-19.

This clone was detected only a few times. CDR3 protein: CASSLKRSSYNEQFF. As DNA, the CDR3 is TGTGCCAGCAGCTTAAAGCGGAGCTCCTACAATGAGCAGTTCTTC. The chain recombines TRBV7-2 with TRBJ2-1; tentatively, D is TRBD2 (5 bases). Germline V lookup: CDR1 SGHTA, CDR2 FQGNSA. This CDR3 has 15 amino acids. Trimming took 2 bases from V and 0 from J, leaving 8 bases between them.

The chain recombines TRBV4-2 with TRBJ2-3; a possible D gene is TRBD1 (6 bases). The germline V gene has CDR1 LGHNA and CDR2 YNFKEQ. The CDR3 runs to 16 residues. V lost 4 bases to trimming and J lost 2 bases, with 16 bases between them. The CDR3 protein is CASSPQGLMSTDTQYF. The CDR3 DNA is TGTGCCAGCAGCCCTCAGGGGTTAATGTCCACAGATACGCAGTATTTT.

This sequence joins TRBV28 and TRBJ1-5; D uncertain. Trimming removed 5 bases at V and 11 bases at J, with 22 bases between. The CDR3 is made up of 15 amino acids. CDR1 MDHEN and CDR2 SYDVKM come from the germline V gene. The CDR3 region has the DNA TGTGCCAGCAGTCCCCCGGGAGCCCTTGGTGGGGCCCAGCATTTT. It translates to CASSPPGALGGAQHF.

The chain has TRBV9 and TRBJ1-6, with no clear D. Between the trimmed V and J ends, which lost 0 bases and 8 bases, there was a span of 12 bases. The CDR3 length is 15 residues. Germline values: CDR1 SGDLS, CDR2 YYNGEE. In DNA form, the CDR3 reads TGTGCCAGCAGCGTAGCCGGGTCGGGAGATTCACCCCTCCACTTT. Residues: CASSVAGSGDSPLHF.

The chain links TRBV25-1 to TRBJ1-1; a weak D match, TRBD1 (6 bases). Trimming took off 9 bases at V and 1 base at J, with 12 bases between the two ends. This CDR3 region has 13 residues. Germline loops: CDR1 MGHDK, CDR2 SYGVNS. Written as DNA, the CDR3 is TGTGCCAGTAGAGACAGGTCGAACACTGAAGCTTTCTTT. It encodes CASRDRSNTEAFF.

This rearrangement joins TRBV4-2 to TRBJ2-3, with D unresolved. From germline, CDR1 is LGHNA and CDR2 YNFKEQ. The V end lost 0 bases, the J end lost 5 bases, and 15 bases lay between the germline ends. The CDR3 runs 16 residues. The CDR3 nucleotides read TGTGCCAGCAGCCAAGATTCGAACAGTGGTTTAGATACGCAGTATTTT. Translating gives CASSQDSNSGLDTQYF.

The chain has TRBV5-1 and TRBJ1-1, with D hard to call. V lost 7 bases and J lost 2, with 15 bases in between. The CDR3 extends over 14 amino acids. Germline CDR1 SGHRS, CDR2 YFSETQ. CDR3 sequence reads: CASARGSENTEAFF. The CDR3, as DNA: TGCGCCAGCGCTCGCGGGTCAGAAAACACTGAAGCTTTCTTT.

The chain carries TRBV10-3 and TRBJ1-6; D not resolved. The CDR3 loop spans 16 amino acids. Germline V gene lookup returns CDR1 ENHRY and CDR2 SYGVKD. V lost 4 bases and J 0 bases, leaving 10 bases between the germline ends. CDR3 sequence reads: CAISGTDFSYNSPLHF. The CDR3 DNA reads TGTGCCATCAGTGGGACTGATTTCTCCTATAATTCACCCCTCCACTTT.

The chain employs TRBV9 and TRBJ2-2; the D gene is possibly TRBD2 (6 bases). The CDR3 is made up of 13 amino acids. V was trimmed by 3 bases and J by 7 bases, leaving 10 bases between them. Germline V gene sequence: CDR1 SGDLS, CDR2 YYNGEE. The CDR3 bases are TGTGCCAGCAGCGCGGGAGCCGACGGGGAGCTGTTTTTT. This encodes CASSAGADGELFF.

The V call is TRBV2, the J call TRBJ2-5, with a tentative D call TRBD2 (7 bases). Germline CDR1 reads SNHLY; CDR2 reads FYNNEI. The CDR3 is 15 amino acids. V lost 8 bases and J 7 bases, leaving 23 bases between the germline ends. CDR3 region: CASQDHVGGLGTQYF. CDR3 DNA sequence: TGTGCCAGCCAGGATCATGTGGGGGGGCTTGGGACCCAGTACTTC.

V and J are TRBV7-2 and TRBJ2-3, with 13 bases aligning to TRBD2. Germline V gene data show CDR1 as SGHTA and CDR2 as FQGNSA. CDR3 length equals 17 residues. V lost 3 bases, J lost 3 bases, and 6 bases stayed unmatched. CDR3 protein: CASSLWTSGRSTDTQYF. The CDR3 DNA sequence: TGTGCCAGCAGCTTGTGGACTAGCGGGAGAAGTACAGATACGCAGTATTTT. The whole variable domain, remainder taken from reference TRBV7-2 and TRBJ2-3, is GAGVSQSPSNKVTEKGKDVELRCDPISGHTALYWYRQSLGQGLEFLIYFQGNSAPDKSGLPSDRFSAERTGGSVSTLTIQRTQQEDSAVYLCASSLWTSGRSTDTQYFGPGTRLTVL.

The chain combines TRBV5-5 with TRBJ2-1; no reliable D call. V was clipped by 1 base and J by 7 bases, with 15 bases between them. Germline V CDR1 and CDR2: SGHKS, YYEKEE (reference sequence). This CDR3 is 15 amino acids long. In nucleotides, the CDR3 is TGTGCCAGCAGCTTGATTGTGGGCCTCGGAAATGAGCAGTTCTTC. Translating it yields CASSLIVGLGNEQFF.

The CDR3 loop is CATGLAPMGYNEQFF. CDR3 DNA sequence: TGTGCCACAGGACTAGCGCCCATGGGTTACAATGAGCAGTTCTTC. The J gene is TRBJ2-1, the V gene TRBV10-3; 9 nucleotides line up with TRBD2. V lost 10 bases to trimming and J lost 4 bases; unmatched junction nucleotides: 11. From germline, CDR1 is ENHRY and CDR2 SYGVKD. The CDR3 contains 15 residues.

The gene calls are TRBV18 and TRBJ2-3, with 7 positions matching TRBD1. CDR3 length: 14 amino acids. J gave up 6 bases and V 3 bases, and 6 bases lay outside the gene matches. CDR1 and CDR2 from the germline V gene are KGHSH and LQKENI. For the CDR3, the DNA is TGTGCCAGCTCACCCGGGACAGAGACCGATACGCAGTATTTT. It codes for CASSPGTETDTQYF. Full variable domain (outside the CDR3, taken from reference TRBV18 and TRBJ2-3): NAGVMQNPRHLVRRRGQEARLRCSPMKGHSHVYWYRQLPEEGLKFMVYLQKENIIDESGMPKERFSAEFPKEGPSILRIQQVVRGDSAAYFCASSPGTETDTQYFGPGTRLTVL.